Presented here are 22 T cell receptor beta chains from one specimen sequenced in a study of response to subunit inactivated influenza vaccine. TCRdb analysed the RT-PCR reads with MiXCR anew, one entry per CDR3 protein. The sample lists around 580,000 distinct CDR3 sequences; approximately 12% were seen once. The sample in question was PBMCs from blood, obtained on the day of vaccination. The source is a man aged 50 to 59 who received an inactivated influenza vaccine.

The chain has TRBV20-1 and TRBJ2-7; 7 nucleotides align to TRBD2. CDR1 is DFQATT, CDR2 SNEGSKA, per germline (reference sequence). The CDR3 has 14 amino acids. The J segment lost 2 bases and the V segment lost 3 bases, leaving 7 bases of the junction unmatched. CDR3 nucleotides: TGCAGTGCTAGCAGTAAGGGGAGGGCCTACGAGCAGTACTTC. It codes for CSASSKGRAYEQYF.

This clonotype turned up a few times. The V call is TRBV7-9, the J call TRBJ2-7; TRBD1 aligns across 9 bases. This CDR3 spans 15 amino acids. Looked up from germline, CDR1 is SEHNR and CDR2 is FQNEAQ (reference sequence). The J segment lost 4 bases and the V segment lost 5 bases, leaving 9 bases of the junction unmatched. CDR3 in amino acids: CASSPAGQGVYEQYF. CDR3 sequence (DNA): TGTGCCAGCAGCCCGGCGGGACAGGGAGTATACGAGCAGTACTTC.

This clonotype was seen repeatedly, ten times or more. The J gene is TRBJ1-5, the V gene TRBV27; D may be TRBD1 (5 bases). The CDR3 contains 15 residues. Trimming shortened V by 1 base and J by 5 bases, and 12 bases separated the two germline ends. Germline lookup yields CDR1 MNHEY and CDR2 SMNVEV (reference sequence). CDR3 DNA sequence: TGTGCCAGCAGTTTATGGGGCACTGGGGATCAGCCCCAGCATTTT. Amino acid sequence: CASSLWGTGDQPQHF.

This clonotype was counted only a few times. J is TRBJ2-2 and V is TRBV9; TRBD1 matches 8 bases. Germline V lookup: CDR1 SGDLS, CDR2 YYNGEE. There are 16 residues in the CDR3. V was clipped by 1 base and J by 5 bases; unmatched bases: 7. The CDR3: CASSVQGAAVTGELFF. The CDR3 region has the DNA TGTGCCAGCAGCGTACAGGGGGCGGCCGTAACCGGGGAGCTGTTTTTT.

The chain is built from TRBV6-5 and TRBJ2-1; the D is unclear. Germline CDR1 MNHEY, CDR2 SVGAGI. The germline V and J ends were trimmed by 7 bases and 5 bases, with 6 bases remaining between them. This CDR3 is 11 amino acids long. The CDR3 here is CASIENNEQFF. The CDR3 coding sequence is TGTGCCAGCATTGAAAACAATGAGCAGTTCTTC.

This clonotype was counted between two and nine times. V is TRBV29-1 and J is TRBJ1-6, with 12 bases aligning to TRBD1. The CDR3 runs to 13 residues. The trim removed 6 bases at V and 9 bases at J, leaving 3 bases unmatched. CDR1 SQVTM and CDR2 ANQGSEA come from the germline V gene. The CDR3 reads CSVGQGAGSPLHF. The CDR3 DNA sequence: TGCAGCGTGGGACAGGGGGCTGGTTCACCCCTCCACTTT.

In this sample, this clonotype turned up many times. This chain connects TRBV20-1 to TRBJ2-3; 8 bases match TRBD2. Germline V gives CDR1 DFQATT, CDR2 SNEGSKA (reference sequence). The CDR3 is made up of 15 amino acids. Losses at the gene ends were 5 bases for V and 5 bases for J; bases not matched to a gene: 12. The CDR3, as DNA: TGCAGTGCTGGACAAAGCGGGACTAGGGGAGATACGCAGTATTTT. Translated: CSAGQSGTRGDTQYF.

This clonotype was detected many times. Sequence at one end of the junction differs from germline and may be a read error. V gene TRBV12-3 or TRBV12-4 combines with J gene TRBJ2-4, with D unclear. The CDR3 consists of 11 residues. The CDR3 DNA follows: TGTGCCAGCAGCTTAGGAAACATTCAGTACTTC. Amino acid sequence: CASSLGNIQYF.

This chain links TRBV19 with TRBJ1-5, with D tentatively TRBD1 (5 bases). CDR1 and CDR2 (germline): LNHDA, SQIVND (reference sequence). V was trimmed by 4 bases and J by 2 bases, leaving 12 bases between them. This CDR3 has 15 residues. CDR3 amino acids: CASSTHLGGNQPQHF. For the CDR3, the DNA is TGTGCCAGTAGTACCCACTTGGGGGGCAATCAGCCCCAGCATTTT.

The chain has TRBV3-1 and TRBJ2-3; 12 nucleotides line up with TRBD2. The germline V gene has CDR1 LGHDT and CDR2 YNNKEL (reference sequence). This CDR3 comprises 22 residues. V shed 1 base, J shed 2 bases, and the junction held 19 bases outside the gene matches. CDR3 bases: TGTGCCAGCAGCCAAGGCCGTACTAGCGGGGGGAACTACCGGATAATCACAGATACGCAGTATTTT. It is translated as CASSQGRTSGGNYRIITDTQYF.

The chain couples TRBV20-1 to TRBJ2-5; the match to TRBD2 covers 10 bases. The CDR3 spans 15 residues. Germline trimming cut 5 bases from V and 4 bases from J; bases unmatched to any gene: 10. Germline CDR1 and CDR2: DFQATT and SNEGSKA (reference sequence). CDR3 region: CSADISVAGGETQYF. CDR3 DNA sequence: TGCAGTGCTGATATCTCGGTAGCGGGAGGAGAGACCCAGTACTTC.

The V and J genes are TRBV20-1 and TRBJ2-5; D unclear. This CDR3 has 14 residues. Germline CDR1 and CDR2: DFQATT and SNEGSKA (reference sequence). V lost 1 base to trimming and J lost 4 bases, with 13 bases between them. This chain's CDR3 is CSARAPQTGETQYF. The CDR3 DNA sequence: TGCAGTGCTAGAGCCCCCCAGACGGGAGAGACCCAGTACTTC.

The rearrangement uses TRBV24-1 and TRBJ1-2, with 8 bases that match TRBD1. J gave up 8 bases and V 4 bases, and 11 bases lay outside the gene matches. The V gene's germline CDR1 is KGHDR and CDR2 SFDVKD. The CDR3 is 15 amino acids. The CDR3 reads CATSDPGGQGSGYTF. CDR3 DNA sequence: TGTGCCACCAGTGACCCCGGCGGACAGGGAAGCGGCTACACCTTC.

Turning to this clonotype: A much larger clone lies one base from this, so it may be a read error. CDR3 DNA sequence: TGTGCCATCGGTGAGGGGCGAGGTGAAAAACTGTTTTTT. Protein: CAIGEGRGEKLFF. The chain recombines TRBV10-3 with TRBJ1-4, with TRBD1 as a possible D gene (5 bases). Per germline, CDR1 ENHRY and CDR2 SYGVKD. This CDR3 region has 13 residues.

This clonotype came up a few times. The DNA for the CDR3 is TGTGCCAGCAGTAGGTTCAACACAGATACGCAGTATTTT. It specifies CASSRFNTDTQYF. The chain links TRBV28 to TRBJ2-3; D gene uncertain. Trimming shortened V by 5 bases and J by 2 bases, and 8 bases separated the two germline ends. The CDR3 sequence is 13 residues long. Germline V gives CDR1 MDHEN, CDR2 SYDVKM.

In its sample, this clonotype was seen a few times. The rearrangement uses TRBV30 and TRBJ1-5; D unresolved. The CDR3 loop spans 13 amino acids. With 2 bases removed from V and 4 bases from J, the gap between germline ends came to 9 bases. CDR1 is GTSNPN and CDR2 is SVGIG in the germline V gene (reference sequence). Here the CDR3 DNA reads TGTGCCTGGAGTCCCGGACTGAATCAGCCCCAGCATTTT. Protein product: CAWSPGLNQPQHF.

This clonotype was observed a few times. V gene TRBV4-2 combines with J gene TRBJ2-5; D may correspond to TRBD1 or TRBD2 (5 bases each). V dropped 1 base and J dropped 0 bases, with 12 bases sitting between them. Germline loops: CDR1 LGHNA, CDR2 YNFKEQ. This CDR3 region has 16 residues. The CDR3 protein is CASSQGVQDYQETQYF. In nucleotides, the CDR3 is TGTGCCAGCAGCCAAGGAGTACAGGACTACCAAGAGACCCAGTACTTC.

This clonotype was seen a few times. The chain recombines TRBV7-3 with TRBJ2-5, with 10 positions matching TRBD1. The CDR3 sequence is 16 residues long. Germline V gene lookup returns CDR1 SGHTA and CDR2 FQGTGA. Trimming cost V 5 bases and J 1 base; bases outside gene matches: 7. The CDR3 region has the DNA TGTGCCAGCAGCCTATACCGGGACAGGGGCCAAGAGACCCAGTACTTC. Its protein is CASSLYRDRGQETQYF.

This rearrangement joins TRBV6-5 to TRBJ2-2; 7 positions match TRBD2. This CDR3 spans 16 amino acids. Germline trimming cut 0 bases from V and 4 bases from J; bases unmatched to any gene: 5. The germline V gene encodes CDR1 MNHEY and CDR2 SVGAGI. For the CDR3, the DNA is TGTGCCAGCAGTTACTCGATTGGGGGGGTCACCGGGGAGCTGTTTTTT. It encodes CASSYSIGGVTGELFF.

The chain is built from TRBV29-1 and TRBJ2-3; the match to TRBD2 covers 11 bases. The CDR3 spans 13 residues. V was pared by 7 bases and J by 1 base, with 1 base of the junction left unmatched. Germline-derived CDR1 and CDR2 are SQVTM and ANQGSEA. The CDR3 DNA reads as TGCAGCGAGGGACTAGCGGGCACAGATACGCAGTATTTT. Its translation: CSEGLAGTDTQYF.

This chain connects TRBV7-9 to TRBJ2-1; D might be TRBD2 (7 bases). The germline CDR1 and CDR2 sequences are SEHNR and FQNEAQ (reference sequence). This CDR3 spans 17 amino acids. Trimming pared 3 bases from V and 2 bases from J, leaving 17 bases between. In DNA form, the CDR3 reads TGTGCCAGCAGCTTCGGGGCGGGGGCCTCGACCTACAATGAGCAGTTCTTC. Protein sequence: CASSFGAGASTYNEQFF.

This clonotype was seen a few times. This chain uses TRBV5-1 with TRBJ2-5; tentatively, D is TRBD2 (6 bases). This CDR3 is 17 amino acids long. Trimming shortened V by 4 bases and J by 2 bases, and 21 bases separated the two germline ends. Germline V lookup: CDR1 SGHRS, CDR2 YFSETQ. CDR3 in DNA: TGCGCCAGCAGCCCTTCCCTGGGCGGGACCAAACAAGAGACCCAGTACTTC. Its translation is CASSPSLGGTKQETQYF.